The 13 T cell receptor beta chains given below trace back to one sample, sequenced in a study of blood T cell repertoires in COVID-19. Data came from immunoSEQ multiplex PCR; TCRdb stores just in-frame clones and leaves some out. The sample carries approximately 200,000 clones, 75% to 85% recorded once. Sequencing input: PBMCs or T cells enriched from blood (not recorded which). These receptor sequences come from a man between 40 and 49 years old who had recovered from COVID-19.

The chain carries TRBV18 and TRBJ2-2, with a weak D call TRBD2 (6 bases). The CDR3 totals 16 residues. Between the trimmed V and J ends, which lost 0 bases and 6 bases, there was a span of 14 bases. Germline values: CDR1 KGHSH, CDR2 LQKENI. CDR3 in amino acids: CASSPPSGWAAGELFF. CDR3 coding DNA: TGTGCCAGCTCACCACCTAGCGGCTGGGCCGCCGGGGAGCTGTTTTTT.

This clone came up a few times. The chain has TRBV30 and TRBJ1-2; D is uncertain. This CDR3 spans 11 amino acids. Germline V lookup: CDR1 GTSNPN, CDR2 SVGIG (reference sequence). The V end was cut by 5 bases, the J end by 8 bases, with 12 bases between. The CDR3 bases are TGTGCCTGGGGCCGCAGGCTAGGCTACACCTTC. Its protein product is CAWGRRLGYTF.

The chain combines TRBV6-2 or TRBV6-3 with TRBJ2-7, with 9 bases matching TRBD1. Germline-derived CDR1 and CDR2 are MNHEY and SVGEGT. CDR3 length equals 16 residues. After removal of 6 bases from V and 1 base from J, the junction contained 10 bases not matched to a gene. CDR3 coding DNA: TGTGCCAGCAGCCTCACCACCGGGACAGGGTCCTACGAGCAGTACGTC. This translates into CASSLTTGTGSYEQYV.

CDR3 protein: CASSSLGQGLPSDTQYF. The CDR3 DNA is TGTGCCAGCAGCTCCCTGGGGCAGGGCTTACCGTCAGATACGCAGTATTTT. The chain recombines TRBV7-2 with TRBJ2-3, with D perhaps matching TRBD1 (5 bases). V lost 4 bases, J lost 4 bases, and 21 bases lay in between. This CDR3 has 17 amino acids. In germline, CDR1 is SGHTA, CDR2 FQGNSA.

The chain recombines TRBV18 with TRBJ2-3; weak D call: TRBD2 (6 bases). Germline CDR1 and CDR2: KGHSH and LQKENI. CDR3 length equals 11 residues. V gave up 2 bases and J gave up 10 bases, with 7 bases separating them. As DNA, the CDR3 is TGTGCCAGCTCACCAGGAGGGGCGCAGTATTTT. Amino acid sequence: CASSPGGAQYF.

This clone was found once. The gene calls are TRBV7-9 and TRBJ1-1; the match to TRBD1 covers 11 bases. Per germline, CDR1 SEHNR and CDR2 FQNEAQ (reference sequence). The V segment lost 4 bases and the J segment 5 bases; nucleotides outside the gene matches: 9. This CDR3 contains 16 residues. The CDR3: CASSYWTGGKGTEAFF. In DNA, the CDR3 is TGTGCCAGCAGCTACTGGACAGGGGGCAAGGGAACTGAAGCTTTCTTT.

This clone appeared a few times. This chain joins TRBV28 and TRBJ1-1; possibly TRBD1 for D (5 bases). Trimming cost V 6 bases and J 0 bases, with 11 bases left between them. The CDR3 is made up of 14 amino acids. Per the germline V gene, CDR1 is MDHEN and CDR2 is SYDVKM. The CDR3 region has the DNA TGTGCCAGCAGCCGATTGACAGTGAACACTGAAGCTTTCTTT. It specifies CASSRLTVNTEAFF. The variable domain in full, with the rest retrieved from reference TRBV28 and TRBJ1-1, is DVKVTQSSRYLVKRTGEKVFLECVQDMDHENMFWYRQDPGLGLRLIYFSYDVKMKEKGDIPEGYSVSREKKERFSLILESASTNQTSMYLCASSRLTVNTEAFFGQGTRLTVV.

The chain recombines TRBV18 with TRBJ2-3; 12 bases are shared with TRBD2. Germline CDR1 is KGHSH and CDR2 is LQKENI. V trimming: 8 bases; J trimming: 3 bases; junction bases outside the gene matches: 3. The CDR3 is 14 residues long. The CDR3 loop is CASGLAGKTDTQYF. The DNA for the CDR3 is TGTGCCAGCGGACTAGCGGGAAAGACAGATACGCAGTATTTT.

The chain joins TRBV9 to TRBJ2-3; perhaps TRBD1 as D (6 bases). This CDR3 spans 15 amino acids. Trimming removed 0 bases from V and 5 bases from J, with 13 bases in between. The germline gives CDR1 SGDLS, CDR2 YYNGEE. The CDR3: CASSVGMTGGDTQYF. In DNA form, the CDR3 reads TGTGCCAGCAGCGTAGGAATGACAGGAGGAGATACGCAGTATTTT.

The chain combines TRBV10-3 with TRBJ2-7; D possibly corresponds to TRBD1 (5 bases). V was shortened by 7 bases and J by 4 bases, with 17 bases between the two germline ends. CDR1 and CDR2 (germline): ENHRY, SYGVKD. The CDR3 length is 14 residues. CDR3 nucleotide sequence: TGTGCCATCATCGACCCAGGGAAAGGGTACGAGCAGTACTTC. Encoded protein: CAIIDPGKGYEQYF.

This clone has just a few counts. This chain joins TRBV28 and TRBJ1-4; 7 positions match TRBD1. The V and J ends lost 6 bases and 7 bases, in that order; junction bases with no gene match: 5. This CDR3 is 13 amino acids long. CDR1 and CDR2 (germline): MDHEN, SYDVKM. The chain's CDR3 is CASRSTGVEKLFF. CDR3 bases: TGTGCCAGCAGATCAACAGGGGTTGAAAAACTGTTTTTT.

V and J are TRBV6-1 and TRBJ2-7, with 7 bases identical to TRBD1. The CDR3 totals 14 residues. CDR1 is MNHNS and CDR2 is SASEGT in the germline V gene. Trimming cost V 3 bases and J 1 base; bases outside gene matches: 3. The CDR3 DNA reads TGTGCCAGCAGTGACAGGGGGATGTCCTACGAGCAGTACGTC. Translating gives CASSDRGMSYEQYV.

CDR3 sequence reads: CASSPARGVNEKLFF. DNA of the CDR3: TGTGCCAGCAGCCCCGCCAGGGGGGTTAATGAAAAACTGTTTTTT. The V and J genes are TRBV7-9 and TRBJ1-4, with 7 nucleotides matching TRBD1. J gave up 4 bases and V 5 bases, and 7 bases lay outside the gene matches. Per germline, CDR1 SEHNR and CDR2 FQNEAQ (reference sequence). CDR3 length: 15 amino acids.